Listed here is a single T cell receptor beta chain. Its antigen remains unidentified. One heparinised draw, averaging about 116 mL, was taken per donor. CD4+ cells of the naive, central memory, regulatory and stem cell-like memory types were sorted via CD45RO/CCR7/CD25/CD127/CD95/CD27. This sample was included in a study of beta chain features in type 1 diabetes. Overall study context: In age, gender and cell yields, patients were similar to healthy donors. Study-wide findings and caveats: Within each of all four CD4+ subsets, Type 1 diabetes patients had TCRB CDR3s that were moderately but significantly shorter. Fewer junction insertions and more nucleotide deletions appeared in type 1 diabetes patients.

Germline V gives CDR1 SGDLS, CDR2 YYNGEE. CDR3 length: 18 amino acids. V trimming: 4 bases; J trimming: 5 bases; junction bases outside the gene matches: 15. Reverse transcribing all isolated RNA meant expressed TCRB transcripts were sequenced. Only in-frame clones appear in the TCRdb table, and some are missing; sequencing was by immunoSEQ multiplex PCR. This sample has hundreds of thousands of clones, with roughly 13% found just once. Material: naive CD4+ T cells from blood. The chain couples TRBV9 to TRBJ2-5, with 12 nucleotides matching TRBD2. The clonotype originates from a woman aged 18-30 years with type 1 diabetes. The CDR3: CASSLQGGRLAGVETQYF. DNA of the CDR3: TGTGCCAGCAGCCTTCAGGGAGGTCGACTAGCGGGAGTGGAGACCCAGTACTTC.